The next 15 T cell receptor beta chains were all read from a single sample in a study of blood T cells in healthy people across ages. Then a second PCR, running roughly 7 to 11 cycles, was carried out with a sample-barcoded 5' primer and a J-beta primer mix. TCRdb called the 5' RACE reads again in MiXCR, with one record for every CDR3 protein. The profile shows about 1.6 million distinct CDR3 sequences, 34% of them singletons. Sequencing was done on a sample of blood. The receptors derive from a woman in her 30s in good health.

The V call is TRBV5-1, the J call TRBJ2-7; the match to TRBD1 covers 7 bases. Germline V gene data show CDR1 as SGHRS and CDR2 as YFSETQ. The CDR3 runs to 15 residues. After removal of 3 bases from V and 2 bases from J, the junction contained 8 bases not matched to a gene. The CDR3 coding sequence is TGCGCCAGCAGCTATCGTACCGGGACAGCCTACGAGCAGTACTTC. Translated, it gives CASSYRTGTAYEQYF.

As to this clonotype: One end of the junction fails to match germline, which may point to a read error. The CDR3: CAISGQGDVNEPFF. The DNA of the CDR3 is TGTGCCATCAGCGGACAGGGCGACGTGAATGAGCCGTTCTTC. The chain recombines TRBV10-3 with TRBJ2-1; TRBD1 matches 8 bases. The CDR3 has 14 amino acids. Germline CDR1 reads ENHRY; CDR2 reads SYGVKD.

CDR3 in DNA: TGTGCCAGCGTAAGGTCGGAAGGGTGGTCGGTCAGGCTGCGCTACGAGCAGTACTTC. As protein: CASVRSEGWSVRLRYEQYF. This chain links TRBV2 with TRBJ2-7; unclear D gene. The CDR3 runs 19 residues. Trimming removed 8 bases from V and 3 bases from J, with 32 bases in between. The germline CDR1 and CDR2 sequences are SNHLY and FYNNEI.

The chain recombines TRBV10-3 with TRBJ2-7, with D perhaps given as TRBD1 or TRBD2 (5 bases each). V lost 5 bases and J lost 4, with 15 bases in between. Germline V CDR1 and CDR2: ENHRY, SYGVKD. This CDR3 has 14 amino acids. This chain's CDR3 is CAISRTGTRYEQYF. The CDR3 DNA sequence: TGTGCCATCAGTCGGACCGGGACGAGGTACGAGCAGTACTTC.

V gene TRBV7-2 combines with J gene TRBJ2-1, with 7 nucleotides matching TRBD2. The V gene's germline CDR1 is SGHTA and CDR2 FQGNSA. V was pared by 4 bases and J by 12 bases, with 6 bases of the junction left unmatched. This CDR3 has 12 amino acids. The CDR3 sequence: CASSWERGRQFF. The CDR3, as DNA: TGTGCCAGCAGCTGGGAGCGGGGCCGGCAGTTCTTC.

This clonotype was seen at least ten times. This chain links TRBV5-6 with TRBJ2-6; D not resolved. Germline V gene data show CDR1 as SGHDT and CDR2 as YYEEEE. Trimming removed 2 bases at V and 1 base at J, with 4 bases between. The CDR3 spans 14 residues. In nucleotides, the CDR3 is TGTGCCAGCAGCTTCCCGTCTGGGGCCAACGTCCTGACTTTC. This sequence encodes CASSFPSGANVLTF.

The chain has TRBV9 and TRBJ2-3; perhaps TRBD2 as D (5 bases). Germline V lookup: CDR1 SGDLS, CDR2 YYNGEE. The CDR3 length is 17 residues. V lost 0 bases and J 2 bases, leaving 16 bases between the germline ends. In DNA, the CDR3 is TGTGCCAGCAGCGTAGGTAGCGCCCTCATCCCCACAGATACGCAGTATTTT. This sequence encodes CASSVGSALIPTDTQYF.

The V call is TRBV2, the J call TRBJ2-7; either TRBD1 or TRBD2 may supply D (5 bases each). TRBJ2-5 matches the DNA end more closely, so the J call is doubtful. The CDR3 is made up of 12 amino acids. CDR1 is SNHLY and CDR2 is FYNNEI in the germline V gene. The CDR3 nucleotides are TGTGCCAGCGAGGGCAGGGAAGAGACCCAGTACTTC. It encodes CASEGREETQYF.

The V and J genes are TRBV29-1 and TRBJ2-6; 7 bases are shared with TRBD1. The length of the CDR3 is 14 residues. The germline CDR1 and CDR2 sequences are SQVTM and ANQGSEA. Trimming at V came to 6 bases and at J to 2 bases, leaving 4 bases not matched to a gene. The CDR3 is CSVVTGPGANVLTF. CDR3 bases: TGCAGCGTGGTGACAGGGCCTGGGGCCAACGTCCTGACTTTC.

The CDR3 nucleotides are TGTGCCAGCAGCAGGACAGGGGGGCTGAACACTGAAGCTTTCTTT. It encodes CASSRTGGLNTEAFF. The chain is built from TRBV7-8 and TRBJ1-1; TRBD1 aligns across 10 bases. The trim removed 5 bases at V and 0 bases at J, leaving 3 bases unmatched. Per germline, CDR1 SGHVS and CDR2 FQNEAQ. This CDR3 is built from 15 residues.

The chain links TRBV2 to TRBJ2-1; tentatively, D is TRBD1 (5 bases). The CDR3 is 16 residues long. Trimming removed 7 bases from V and 5 bases from J, with 21 bases in between. Germline-derived CDR1 and CDR2 are SNHLY and FYNNEI. CDR3 sequence: CASKLWRQGTNNEQFF. Here the CDR3 DNA reads TGTGCCAGCAAACTTTGGCGGCAGGGCACGAACAATGAGCAGTTCTTC.

In its sample, this clonotype was seen a few times. This chain joins TRBV6-1 and TRBJ1-4, with TRBD1 matching over 9 bases. The J segment lost 7 bases and the V segment lost 1 base, leaving 1 base of the junction unmatched. This CDR3 spans 14 amino acids. The germline V gene encodes CDR1 MNHNS and CDR2 SASEGT. The CDR3 DNA reads TGTGCCAGCAGTGAAGTGGACAGGGGTGAAAAACTGTTTTTT. This encodes CASSEVDRGEKLFF.

The chain has TRBV25-1 and TRBJ1-4, with D possibly matching TRBD1 (5 bases). V was cut by 5 bases and J by 8 bases, with 15 bases left in between. Looked up from germline, CDR1 is MGHDK and CDR2 is SYGVNS. The CDR3 contains 14 residues. In DNA form, the CDR3 reads TGTGCCAGCAGTCCCGACAGAGGGGTCGAAAAACTGTTTTTT. Translating it yields CASSPDRGVEKLFF.

This clonotype was counted only a few times. CDR3 coding DNA: TGTGCCAGCTCATCTGAGACAGGCACAGATACGCAGTATTTT. This sequence encodes CASSSETGTDTQYF. V usage is TRBV18 and J usage is TRBJ2-3; TRBD1 is a possible D gene (5 bases). Germline loops: CDR1 KGHSH, CDR2 LQKENI. The CDR3 extends over 14 amino acids. The V end lost 5 bases, the J end lost 1 base, and 10 bases lay between the germline ends.

This clonotype was counted only a few times. The rearrangement uses TRBV20-1 and TRBJ2-7; 9 bases map to TRBD1. The junction had 12 bases not matched to a gene; V was cut back by 3 bases and J by 6 bases. The CDR3 length is 15 residues. Germline V gene data show CDR1 as DFQATT and CDR2 as SNEGSKA (reference sequence). The CDR3 nucleotides read TGCAGTGCTAGGGGTTTTGGACAGGGGTTTGGCGAGCAGTACTTC. It codes for CSARGFGQGFGEQYF.